This TCR beta chain was recovered during a study of neoadjuvant anti-PD-1 for oral cavity cancer. On the study more broadly: Nivolumab at 3 mg/kg was mostly given biweekly, three to four doses, pre-surgery.

Points from the study as a whole: Higher pretreatment blood Treg/Th17 ratios correlated with higher pretreatment blood and lower post-treatment tumor TCRbeta clonality.

The data were produced by immunoSEQ multiplex PCR, yet TCRdb's version contains in-frame clones alone and is incomplete. The repertoire consists of about 7,200 clones, with nearly 55% occurring once and the leading ten covering roughly 6.5%. The CDR3 length is 16 residues. Deletions cut 2 bases from V and 8 bases from J, with 16 bases between. Germline-derived CDR1 and CDR2 are SGHVS and FNYEAQ. This clone was detected a few times. Its cognate antigen is unknown. This specimen consisted of tumor tissue, obtained before nivolumab (anti-PD-1) treatment. The clonotype comes from a person aged 35 to 85 with oral cavity squamous cell carcinoma. This chain links TRBV7-6 with TRBJ1-6; a possible D gene is TRBD1 (5 bases). The CDR3 nucleotides are TGTGCCAGCAGCTTACGGGGGGGTAGAAGAGATTCACCCCTCCACTTT. Translated, it gives CASSLRGGRRDSPLHF.